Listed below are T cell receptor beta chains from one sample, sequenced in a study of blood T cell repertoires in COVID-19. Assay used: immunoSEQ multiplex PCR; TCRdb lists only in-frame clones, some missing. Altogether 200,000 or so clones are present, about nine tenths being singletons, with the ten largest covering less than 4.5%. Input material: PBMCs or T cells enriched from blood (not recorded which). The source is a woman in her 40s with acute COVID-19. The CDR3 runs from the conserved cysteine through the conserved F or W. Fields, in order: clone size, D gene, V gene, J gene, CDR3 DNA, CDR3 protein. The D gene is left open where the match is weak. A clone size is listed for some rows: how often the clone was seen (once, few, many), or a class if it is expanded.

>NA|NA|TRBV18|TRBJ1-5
TGTGCCAGCTCACTCCAGGGGAAAATTAGCAATCAGCCCCAGCATTTT
CASSLQGKISNQPQHF
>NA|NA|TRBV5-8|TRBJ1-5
TGTGCCAGCAGAAGACAGTCACTTAATCAGCCCCAGCATTTT
CASRRQSLNQPQHF
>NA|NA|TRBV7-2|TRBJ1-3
TGTGCCAGCAGCTCATCAGGTTTCTCTGGAAACACCATATATTTT
CASSSSGFSGNTIYF
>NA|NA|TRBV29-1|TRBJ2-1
TGCAGCGAGGAGACGGTGGGCAATGAGCAGTTCTTC
CSEETVGNEQFF
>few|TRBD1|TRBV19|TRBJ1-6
TGTGCCAGTAGTGTCGGACAGGGGGGTGGTTCACCCCTCCACTTT
CASSVGQGGGSPLHF
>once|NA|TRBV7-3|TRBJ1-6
TGTGCCAGCAGCCGTTTCCAGAATTCACCCCTCCACTTT
CASSRFQNSPLHF
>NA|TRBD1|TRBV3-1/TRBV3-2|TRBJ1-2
TGTGCCAGCAGCCGAGACAGGGTCTGGGGCTACACCTTC
CASSRDRVWGYTF
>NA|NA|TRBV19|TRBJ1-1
TGTGCCAGTAGTATTCGGGTCACTGAAGCTTTCTTT
CASSIRVTEAFF
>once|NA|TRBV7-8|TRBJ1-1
TGTGCCAGCAGCTTCTCAGGGGAACGGGCTGAAGCTTTCTTT
CASSFSGERAEAFF
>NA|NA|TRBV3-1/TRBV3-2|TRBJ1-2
TGTGCCAGCAGCCGGGGGGACAACTATGGCTACACCTTC
CASSRGDNYGYTF
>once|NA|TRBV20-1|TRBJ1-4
TGCAGTGCTAGTACCAGGGGTGGGGAAAAACTGTTTTTT
CSASTRGGEKLFF
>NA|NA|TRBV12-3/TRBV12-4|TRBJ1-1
TGTGCCAGCAGCCTATCACTCAACCGAGGAGCTTTCTTT
CASSLSLNRGAFF
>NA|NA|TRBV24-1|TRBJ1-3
TGTGCCACCAGTGAGACCCGGGACTCTGGAAACACCATATATTTT
CATSETRDSGNTIYF
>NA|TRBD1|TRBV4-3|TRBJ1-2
TGCGCCAGCAGCCCACAAGCACAGGGGCGAAACTATGGCTACACCTTC
CASSPQAQGRNYGYTF
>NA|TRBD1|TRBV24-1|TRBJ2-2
TGTGCCACCTCTGCCGGGACAGGGTTCCGCACCGGGGAGCTGTTTTTT
CATSAGTGFRTGELFF
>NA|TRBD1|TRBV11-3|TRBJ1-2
TGTGCCAGCAGCTTACCAGGGGGAATCTCCTACACCTTC
CASSLPGGISYTF
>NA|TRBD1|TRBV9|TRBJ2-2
TGTGCCAGCAGCGTACAAACCGGGACAGGGGGCACCGGGGAGCTGTTTTTT
CASSVQTGTGGTGELFF
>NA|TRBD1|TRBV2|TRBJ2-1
TGTGCCACACGGGACAGGAGGAATGAGCAGTTCTTC
CATRDRRNEQFF
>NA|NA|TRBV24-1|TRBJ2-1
TGTGCCACCAGTGATTTTCGGGGCAATGAGCAGTTCTTC
CATSDFRGNEQFF
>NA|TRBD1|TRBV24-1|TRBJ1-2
TGTGCCACCAGTGAACTGGACAGGGACTATGGCTACACCTTC
CATSELDRDYGYTF
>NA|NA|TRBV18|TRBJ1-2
TGTGCCAGCTCACCAGGGCTGTACTATGGCTACACCTTC
CASSPGLYYGYTF
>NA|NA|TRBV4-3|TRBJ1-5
TGCGCCAGCAGCCAAGACAGGGGAACCCTTCAGCCCCAGCATTTT
CASSQDRGTLQPQHF
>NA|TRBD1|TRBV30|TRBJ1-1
TGTGCCTGGAACCTCGGGGGCCCAGGGGGGAACACTGAAGCTTTCTTT
CAWNLGGPGGNTEAFF
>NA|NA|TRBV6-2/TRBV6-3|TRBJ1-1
TGTGCCAGCACCCCAGGAGTTGGGTTGGGCACTGAAGCTTTCTTT
CASTPGVGLGTEAFF
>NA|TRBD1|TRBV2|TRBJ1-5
TGTGCCAGCAGATGGGGGACAGGGGGTAATCAGCCCCAGCATTTT
CASRWGTGGNQPQHF
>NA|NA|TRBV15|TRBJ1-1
TGTGCCACCAGCAGATCGAACTTGAACACTGAAGCTTTCTTT
CATSRSNLNTEAFF
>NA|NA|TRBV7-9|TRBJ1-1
TGTGCCAGCAGCCCAGTTCGGGCCGGACAGCGGAACACTGAAGCTTTCTTT
CASSPVRAGQRNTEAFF
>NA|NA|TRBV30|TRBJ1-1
TGTGCCTGGAGTGTACAAAGGGGCTGGGGCACTGAAGCTTTCTTT
CAWSVQRGWGTEAFF
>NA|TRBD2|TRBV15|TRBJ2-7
TGTGCCACCAGAGAAAGACTAGCGGGGAACTCTTTCTACGAGCAGTACTTC
CATRERLAGNSFYEQYF
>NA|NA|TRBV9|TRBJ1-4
TGTGCCAGCAGCGTAGGGGGGCGAGCTAATGAAAAACTGTTTTTT
CASSVGGRANEKLFF
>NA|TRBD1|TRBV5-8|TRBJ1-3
TGTGCCAGCAGTCCGAGGGACAGGGATGACACCATATATTTT
CASSPRDRDDTIYF
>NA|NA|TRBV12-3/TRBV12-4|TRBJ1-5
TGTGCCAGCAGTATGGGGGGTCAGCCCCAGCATTTT
CASSMGGQPQHF
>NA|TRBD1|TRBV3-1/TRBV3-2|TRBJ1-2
TGTGCCAGCAGCCGGACAGGGGCTCTCTTCGGCTACACCTTC
CASSRTGALFGYTF
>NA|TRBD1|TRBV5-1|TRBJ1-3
TGCGCCAGCAGCTTGGGGGACAGGGGCTCTGGAAACACCATATATTTT
CASSLGDRGSGNTIYF
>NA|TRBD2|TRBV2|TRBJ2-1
TGTGCCAGCAGTGATAGCGGGGGGTCTTACAATGAGCAGTTCTTC
CASSDSGGSYNEQFF
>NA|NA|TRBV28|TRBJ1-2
TGTGCCAGCAGCCTGAGGGTGGGTGGCTACACCTTC
CASSLRVGGYTF
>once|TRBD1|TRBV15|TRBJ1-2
TGTGCCACCAGCAGTGGGGACAGGACAATCTATGGCTACACCTTC
CATSSGDRTIYGYTF
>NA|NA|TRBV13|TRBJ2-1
TGTGCCAGCAGCTTAGGCCTTGGAGGGGAGCAGTTCTTC
CASSLGLGGEQFF
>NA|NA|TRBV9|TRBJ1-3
TGTGCCAGTAGCGTTCAGGGGTTCGGAAACACCATATATTTT
CASSVQGFGNTIYF
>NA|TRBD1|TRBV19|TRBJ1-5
TGTGCCAGTAGCTTGACAGGGAAGGGCAATCAGCCCCAGCATTTT
CASSLTGKGNQPQHF
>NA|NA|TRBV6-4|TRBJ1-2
TGTGCCGGGTGTTGGGGGCTCGAATGGTATGGCTACACCTTC
CAGCWGLEWYGYTF
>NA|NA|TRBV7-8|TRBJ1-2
TGTGCCAGCAGCCCCCTGCAGGGTTTCTATGGCTACACCTTC
CASSPLQGFYGYTF
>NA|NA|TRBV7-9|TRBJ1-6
TGTGCCAGCAGCCTAGCAGGCGGGGTCCGCGGCAATTCACCCCTCCACTTT
CASSLAGGVRGNSPLHF
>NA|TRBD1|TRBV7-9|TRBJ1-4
TGTGCCAGCAGCATAACAGGGGGAGGAGAAAAACTGTTTTTT
CASSITGGGEKLFF
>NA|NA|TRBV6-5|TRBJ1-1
TGTGCCAGCACTCAGTCATTGAACACTGAAGCTTTCTTT
CASTQSLNTEAFF
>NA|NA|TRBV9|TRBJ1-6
TGTGCCAGCAGCCCCGCGCGCACAGGGAGTAATTCACCCCTCCACTTT
CASSPARTGSNSPLHF
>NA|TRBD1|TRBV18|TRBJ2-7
TGTGCCAGCTCACAACCCCAGCCCGGGACAGGGGTCTACGAGCAGTACTTC
CASSQPQPGTGVYEQYF
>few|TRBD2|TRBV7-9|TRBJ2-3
TGTGCCAGCAGCTTGGGACTCAGCGGGGGTGTGGATACGCAGTATTTT
CASSLGLSGGVDTQYF
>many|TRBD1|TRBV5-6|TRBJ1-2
TGTGCCAGCAGCCTAAACAGGGGCCGGGGCTACACCTTC
CASSLNRGRGYTF
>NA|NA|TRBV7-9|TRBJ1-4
TGTGCCAGCAGCCAGGGACTCATTGCAACTAATGAAAAACTGTTTTTT
CASSQGLIATNEKLFF
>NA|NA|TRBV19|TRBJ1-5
TGTGCCAGTAGTATTCGAGGGGGTAGCAATCAGCCCCAGCATTTT
CASSIRGGSNQPQHF
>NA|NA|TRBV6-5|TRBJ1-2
TGTGCCAGCAGGAAAAACAGGGAGTATAACTATGGCTACACCTTC
CASRKNREYNYGYTF
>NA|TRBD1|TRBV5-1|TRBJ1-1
TGCGCCAGCAGCTCAACAGGGGAAACTGAAGCTTTCTTT
CASSSTGETEAFF
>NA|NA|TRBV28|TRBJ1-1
TGTGCCAGCACCCAGGGGTCTGAAGCTTTCTTT
CASTQGSEAFF
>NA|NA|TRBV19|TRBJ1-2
TGTGCCAGTAGTCTACCATTCCAGGGATCTGGCTACACCTTC
CASSLPFQGSGYTF
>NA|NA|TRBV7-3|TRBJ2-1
TGTGCCAGCAGCCCCCAGGGGGGCCTCCAGTTCTTC
CASSPQGGLQFF
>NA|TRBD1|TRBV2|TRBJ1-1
TGTGCCAGCAAGGTGCGTAGGGGGCTGAACACTGAAGCTTTCTTT
CASKVRRGLNTEAFF
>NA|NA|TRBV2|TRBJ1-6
TGTGCCAGCGGGGACATCTCCTATAATTCACCCCTCCACTTT
CASGDISYNSPLHF
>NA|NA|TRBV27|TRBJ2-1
TGTGCCAGCAGCCGCACAGGGTTCTACAATGAGCAGTTCTTC
CASSRTGFYNEQFF